These 20 T cell receptor beta chains came from one sample sequenced in a study of OX40 agonist ivuxolimab in advanced cancers. The assay was immunoSEQ multiplex PCR, and TCRdb's table has in-frame clones only and misses some. The sample includes about 82,000 clones, roughly 90% of them seen just once. Source: CD4+ or CD8+ T cells sorted from blood, taken in a trial of the OX40 agonist ivuxolimab. These receptors were taken from an adult with an advanced solid tumor such as melanoma, head and neck, liver or kidney cancer.

The V call is TRBV7-2, the J call TRBJ1-2, with D perhaps TRBD1 (5 bases). Germline V gene lookup returns CDR1 SGHTA and CDR2 FQGNSA. The length of the CDR3 is 14 residues. Trimming took 0 bases from V and 6 from J, leaving 11 bases between them. CDR3 protein: CASSLAGGWNGYTF. The DNA for the CDR3 is TGTGCCAGCAGCTTAGCGGGGGGGTGGAATGGCTACACCTTC.

V usage is TRBV9 and J usage is TRBJ2-2; 9 bases fit TRBD2. Germline-derived CDR1 and CDR2 are SGDLS and YYNGEE. J was trimmed by 6 bases and V by 3 bases; bases with no gene match: 12. This CDR3 spans 17 amino acids. CDR3 sequence reads: CASSEASSGALAGELFF. CDR3 DNA: TGTGCCAGCAGCGAGGCCTCTAGCGGGGCTCTGGCCGGGGAGCTGTTTTTT.

The chain employs TRBV6-1 and TRBJ2-1; D is unclear. From germline, CDR1 is MNHNS and CDR2 SASEGT. V lost 0 bases and J 6 bases, leaving 15 bases between the germline ends. This CDR3 has 16 amino acids. The CDR3 loop is CASSEAVPRPGNEQFF. The CDR3 DNA sequence: TGTGCCAGCAGTGAAGCTGTTCCCAGGCCGGGCAATGAGCAGTTCTTC.

The chain couples TRBV4-1 to TRBJ1-4, with TRBD1 as a possible D gene (6 bases). Per the germline V gene, CDR1 is MGHRA and CDR2 is YSYEKL. CDR3 length: 17 residues. V was shortened by 0 bases and J by 0 bases, with 11 bases between the two germline ends. CDR3 residues: CASSQELGGTTNEKLFF. The CDR3 nucleotides read TGCGCCAGCAGCCAAGAGCTCGGGGGCACAACTAATGAAAAACTGTTTTTT.

The V and J genes are TRBV19 and TRBJ2-7; 9 bases map to TRBD2. CDR1 is LNHDA, CDR2 SQIVND, per germline (reference sequence). CDR3 length equals 16 residues. V shed 4 bases and J 6 bases; nucleotides not matched to a gene: 13. The CDR3 sequence is CASSTIERGAVSEQYF. CDR3 coding DNA: TGTGCCAGTAGTACAATTGAGCGGGGGGCTGTATCCGAGCAGTACTTC.

The rearrangement uses TRBV6-1 and TRBJ2-5; TRBD1 agrees at 9 bases. CDR3 length equals 14 residues. The germline V gene encodes CDR1 MNHNS and CDR2 SASEGT. Unmatched junction bases numbered 8, after V lost 5 bases and J lost 7 bases. CDR3 sequence reads: CASSRRDREGTQYF. CDR3 DNA: TGTGCCAGCAGTAGACGGGACAGGGAAGGGACCCAGTACTTC.

This clone was observed a few times. V gene TRBV7-2 combines with J gene TRBJ1-2; the D is unclear. CDR1 is SGHTA, CDR2 FQGNSA, per germline. Trimming cost V 5 bases and J 4 bases, with 11 bases left between them. The CDR3 extends over 13 amino acids. CDR3 sequence reads: CASSREVPYGYTF. CDR3 in DNA: TGTGCCAGCAGCCGGGAGGTCCCCTATGGCTACACCTTC.

The chain combines TRBV4-1 with TRBJ1-3; possibly TRBD1 for D (5 bases). Germline V lookup: CDR1 MGHRA, CDR2 YSYEKL. CDR3 length equals 15 residues. V lost 0 bases and J lost 3, with 9 bases in between. The CDR3: CASSQDRGGGNTIYF. The CDR3 DNA follows: TGCGCCAGCAGCCAAGATAGGGGAGGTGGAAACACCATATATTTT.

In DNA, the CDR3 is TGTGCCATCTCTGGGAGCACAGATACGCAGTATTTT. This encodes CAISGSTDTQYF. V is TRBV10-3 and J is TRBJ2-3; D is ambiguous. Trimming took off 8 bases at V and 0 bases at J, with 6 bases between the two ends. This CDR3 has 12 amino acids. The germline V gene has CDR1 ENHRY and CDR2 SYGVKD.

The J gene is TRBJ2-3, the V gene TRBV28; D not certain. V lost 2 bases and J 6 bases, leaving 6 bases between the germline ends. Germline V gene lookup returns CDR1 MDHEN and CDR2 SYDVKM. This CDR3 has 12 residues. Here the CDR3 DNA reads TGTGCCAGCAGTTTACCCCAGGATACGCAGTATTTT. Translating gives CASSLPQDTQYF. Variable domain in full (rest from reference TRBV28 and TRBJ2-3): DVKVTQSSRYLVKRTGEKVFLECVQDMDHENMFWYRQDPGLGLRLIYFSYDVKMKEKGDIPEGYSVSREKKERFSLILESASTNQTSMYLCASSLPQDTQYFGPGTRLTVL.

The chain is built from TRBV28 and TRBJ1-1; 8 bases match TRBD1. The CDR3 runs 14 residues. The trim removed 6 bases at V and 3 bases at J, leaving 6 bases unmatched. Germline CDR1 is MDHEN and CDR2 is SYDVKM. CDR3 residues: CASSSGGLYTEAFF. CDR3 nucleotide sequence: TGTGCCAGCAGCTCAGGGGGCTTATACACTGAAGCTTTCTTT.

The chain has TRBV4-2 and TRBJ1-5, with D uncertain. Germline loops: CDR1 LGHNA, CDR2 YNFKEQ. This CDR3 has 15 amino acids. V was clipped by 0 bases and J by 4 bases, with 10 bases between them. CDR3 residues: CASSQELRGNQPQHF. Here the CDR3 DNA reads TGTGCCAGCAGCCAAGAATTACGGGGTAATCAGCCCCAGCATTTT.

The table lists this clone with a count of one. The CDR3 loop reads CATSRGGRDVETQYF. The CDR3 DNA reads TGTGCCACCAGCAGAGGCGGGAGAGATGTAGAGACCCAGTACTTC. The V call is TRBV15, the J call TRBJ2-5, with 7 bases matching TRBD2. Looked up from germline, CDR1 is LNHNV and CDR2 is YYDKDF (reference sequence). The CDR3 loop spans 15 amino acids. With V trimmed by 1 base and J by 4 bases, 6 bases remained unmatched.

This clone was seen more than once but under ten times. The gene calls are TRBV28 and TRBJ1-3; maybe TRBD1 (6 bases). This CDR3 comprises 14 residues. The germline CDR1 and CDR2 sequences are MDHEN and SYDVKM. Trimming stripped 6 bases from V and 6 bases from J, with 15 bases between. The CDR3 region is CASSRGGVENTIYF. CDR3 DNA: TGTGCCAGCAGCCGAGGGGGGGTGGAAAACACCATATATTTT.

The chain employs TRBV29-1 and TRBJ2-7, with D hard to call. The germline gives CDR1 SQVTM, CDR2 ANQGSEA. The CDR3 sequence is 12 residues long. V was cut by 4 bases and J by 2 bases, with 9 bases left in between. CDR3 sequence (DNA): TGCAGCGTTGTGGACCCCGCCTACGAGCAGTACTTC. Translating gives CSVVDPAYEQYF.

The chain has TRBV4-1 and TRBJ2-7; 7 positions agree with TRBD1. V lost 4 bases, J lost 3 bases, and 3 bases stayed unmatched. Germline V gene lookup returns CDR1 MGHRA and CDR2 YSYEKL. This CDR3 is 13 amino acids long. The CDR3 reads CASSPDRLYEQYF. The CDR3, as DNA: TGCGCCAGCAGCCCGGACAGGCTCTACGAGCAGTACTTC.

CDR3 protein: CSAARQIQETQYF. The CDR3 coding sequence is TGCAGCGCCGCCCGACAGATTCAAGAGACCCAGTACTTC. This sequence joins TRBV29-1 and TRBJ2-5, with D possibly TRBD1 on 5 matching bases. CDR1 and CDR2 from the germline V gene are SQVTM and ANQGSEA. V lost 7 bases, J lost 2 bases, and 14 bases lay in between. CDR3 size: 13 residues. Based on the CDR3 plus reference TRBV29-1 and TRBJ2-5, the full variable domain is SAVISQKPSRDICQRGTSLTIQCQVDSQVTMMFWYRQQPGQSLTLIATANQGSEATYESGFVIDKFPISRPNLTFSTLTVSNMSPEDSSIYLCSAARQIQETQYFGPGTRLLVL.

The genes are TRBV6-5 and TRBJ2-1; 8 bases agree with TRBD2. The V segment lost 2 bases and the J segment 6 bases; nucleotides outside the gene matches: 6. Germline CDR1 is MNHEY and CDR2 is SVGAGI. The CDR3 has 15 residues. The CDR3 DNA sequence: TGTGCCAGCAGTTACCCGGGAGGGCCCACCAATGAGCAGTTCTTC. As protein: CASSYPGGPTNEQFF.

The chain is built from TRBV9 and TRBJ2-6; TRBD2 agrees at 10 bases. Looked up from germline, CDR1 is SGDLS and CDR2 is YYNGEE. Losses at the gene ends were 0 bases for V and 4 bases for J; bases not matched to a gene: 4. This CDR3 has 17 residues. The CDR3 loop is CASSVGSGGLGANVLTF. The CDR3 DNA reads TGTGCCAGCAGCGTAGGTAGCGGGGGGCTCGGGGCCAACGTCCTGACTTTC.

The V and J genes are TRBV28 and TRBJ2-1, with D possibly being TRBD1 (5 bases). The V gene lost 6 bases and the J gene lost 8 bases, with 11 bases spanning the gap. The CDR3 consists of 12 residues. The germline V gene has CDR1 MDHEN and CDR2 SYDVKM. This CDR3 is CASRRTSDEQFF. The CDR3 DNA sequence: TGTGCCAGCAGAAGGACATCCGATGAGCAGTTCTTC.